The 32 T cell receptor beta chains below come from one sample, sequenced in a study of T cells in Graves' hyperthyroidism and ophthalmopathy. RNA transcripts served as the template for amplifying TCR beta CDR3 regions. HTBI primers were used for first-round RT-PCR of the TCR CDR3. TCRdb reprocessed the multiplex PCR reads via MiXCR and lists one record per CDR3 protein. The sample shows hundreds of thousands of distinct CDR3 sequences, roughly 15% of them seen only once. The sample comprised blood. The receptors here all came from a woman between 45 and 60 years old with Graves' ophthalmopathy.

This clonotype came up once. This may be a read error: a much more frequent sequence differs by one nucleotide. The chain is built from TRBV29-1 and TRBJ2-5, with D maybe TRBD1 (6 bases). Trimming removed 4 bases at V and 4 bases at J, with 19 bases between. The V gene's germline CDR1 is SQVTM and CDR2 ANQGSEA. The CDR3 consists of 15 residues. In DNA form, the CDR3 reads TGCAGCGTTGGGGGTTCAGGGGACATCCGAGAGACCCAGTACTTC. Its protein product is CSVGGSGDIRETQYF.

This clonotype was seen more than once but under ten times. Just one base apart from a much larger clone, this may be a read error. The chain carries TRBV28 and TRBJ1-5, with D possibly TRBD1 on 6 matching bases. Trimming cost V 9 bases and J 3 bases, with 15 bases left between them. In germline, CDR1 is MDHEN, CDR2 SYDVKM. The CDR3 runs to 14 residues. CDR3 nucleotides: TGTGCCAGACCCATACAGGGAAACAATCAGCCCCAGCATTTT. Protein: CARPIQGNNQPQHF. The whole variable domain, filled in from reference TRBV28 and TRBJ1-5, reads DVKVTQSSRYLVKRTGEKVFLECVQDMDHENMFWYRQDPGLGLRLIYFSYDVKMKEKGDIPEGYSVSREKKERFSLILESASTNQTSMYLCARPIQGNNQPQHFGDGTRLSIL.

The chain is built from TRBV6-1 and TRBJ2-5; 15 nucleotides agree with TRBD2. Germline V gene sequence: CDR1 MNHNS, CDR2 SASEGT. The CDR3 spans 17 residues. The J segment lost 4 bases and the V segment lost 6 bases, leaving 9 bases of the junction unmatched. CDR3 sequence: CASSTGLAGGRGETQYF. DNA of the CDR3: TGTGCCAGCAGCACGGGACTAGCGGGAGGCCGGGGAGAGACCCAGTACTTC.

This clonotype was counted once. The rearrangement uses TRBV2 and TRBJ2-1; unclear D gene. V lost 3 bases and J lost 0, with 6 bases in between. The CDR3 consists of 14 residues. Germline CDR1 SNHLY, CDR2 FYNNEI. The CDR3 loop is CASSDRTSYNEQFF. The DNA of the CDR3 is TGTGCCAGCAGTGACCGGACCTCCTACAATGAGCAGTTCTTC. The entire variable domain, with the rest obtained from reference TRBV2 and TRBJ2-1, is as follows: EPEVTQTPSHQVTQMGQEVILRCVPISNHLYFYWYRQILGQKVEFLVSFYNNEISEKSEIFDDQFSVERPDGSNFTLKIRSTKLEDSAMYFCASSDRTSYNEQFFGPGTRLTVL.

This chain connects TRBV29-1 to TRBJ2-3; 10 nucleotides line up with TRBD2. The CDR3 is 16 amino acids. In germline, CDR1 is SQVTM, CDR2 ANQGSEA. V shed 4 bases, J shed 8 bases, and the junction held 15 bases outside the gene matches. CDR3 sequence (DNA): TGCAGCGTTGCCAGAACTAGCGGGGCCCGGGGGTTTACGCAGTATTTT. This translates into CSVARTSGARGFTQYF.

This clonotype was recorded a few times. The chain links TRBV20-1 to TRBJ1-2, with unresolved D. Germline V CDR1 and CDR2: DFQATT, SNEGSKA (reference sequence). V lost 6 bases to trimming and J lost 0 bases, with 17 bases between them. The CDR3 extends over 15 amino acids. CDR3 amino acids: CSAPTGDNSNYGYTF. CDR3 DNA sequence: TGCAGTGCCCCAACTGGGGATAATTCTAACTATGGCTACACCTTC.

The rearrangement uses TRBV9 and TRBJ2-1, with D unresolved. Germline V gene lookup returns CDR1 SGDLS and CDR2 YYNGEE. The CDR3 totals 12 residues. The ends were cut back, 3 bases at V and 0 bases at J, with 1 base in the middle. The CDR3 loop reads CASSASYNEQFF. The DNA for the CDR3 is TGTGCCAGCAGCGCCTCCTACAATGAGCAGTTCTTC.

This chain uses TRBV2 with TRBJ2-3; 13 bases are shared with TRBD2. The CDR3 is made up of 16 amino acids. Germline loops: CDR1 SNHLY, CDR2 FYNNEI. Germline trimming cut 5 bases from V and 4 bases from J; bases unmatched to any gene: 6. CDR3 region: CASSSTSGRAADTQYF. The CDR3 region has the DNA TGTGCCAGCAGTTCTACTAGCGGGAGGGCTGCAGATACGCAGTATTTT.

This clonotype was seen a single time. The rearrangement uses TRBV6-5 and TRBJ2-2; D uncertain. V was cut by 3 bases and J by 1 base, with 12 bases left in between. This CDR3 region has 16 residues. In germline, CDR1 is MNHEY, CDR2 SVGAGI. CDR3 amino acids: CASSYTQAQNTGELFF. The DNA of the CDR3 is TGTGCCAGCAGTTATACGCAAGCTCAGAACACCGGGGAGCTGTTTTTT.

Many counts were recorded for this clonotype. The genes are TRBV28 and TRBJ1-2; tentative D call: TRBD1 (5 bases). Germline lookup yields CDR1 MDHEN and CDR2 SYDVKM. There are 15 residues in the CDR3. The V end lost 2 bases, the J end lost 4 bases, and 14 bases lay between the germline ends. DNA for the CDR3: TGTGCCAGCAGTTTACCCGAGAGGGGCGGCTATGGCTACACCTTC. Encoded protein: CASSLPERGGYGYTF.

This clonotype was observed at least ten times. This chain links TRBV6-1 with TRBJ2-3; 8 positions match TRBD1. Unmatched junction bases numbered 13, after V lost 3 bases and J lost 2 bases. CDR1 and CDR2 from the germline V gene are MNHNS and SASEGT. The CDR3 spans 18 residues. CDR3 sequence (DNA): TGTGCCAGCAGTGATACGGTTAGGACAGGGCCTCTCACAGATACGCAGTATTTT. Encoded protein: CASSDTVRTGPLTDTQYF.

Turning to this clonotype: A much larger clonotype is one base distant, so this may be a read error. The chain has TRBV3-1 and TRBJ1-1; no reliable D call. The germline V gene has CDR1 LGHDT and CDR2 YNNKEL (reference sequence). Between the trimmed V and J ends, which lost 0 bases and 12 bases, there was a span of 8 bases. The CDR3 consists of 11 residues. CDR3 loop: CASSQDLATFF. As DNA, the CDR3 is TGTGCCAGCAGCCAAGACTTGGCGACTTTCTTT.

The V and J genes are TRBV24-1 and TRBJ1-5, with 9 bases that match TRBD1. The CDR3 loop spans 16 amino acids. V was pared by 6 bases and J by 6 bases, with 11 bases of the junction left unmatched. Per the germline V gene, CDR1 is KGHDR and CDR2 is SFDVKD. CDR3 protein: CATSRTGTGHFQPQHF. CDR3 in DNA: TGTGCCACCAGTAGAACCGGGACAGGGCATTTTCAGCCCCAGCATTTT.

This clonotype was counted at least ten times. The rearrangement links TRBV2 to TRBJ1-5; 11 nucleotides match TRBD1. The length of the CDR3 is 15 residues. V shed 4 bases and J 5 bases; nucleotides not matched to a gene: 4. Germline V CDR1 and CDR2: SNHLY, FYNNEI. CDR3 protein: CASSGLGQGDQPQHF. Written as DNA, the CDR3 is TGTGCCAGCAGTGGCCTGGGACAGGGGGATCAGCCCCAGCATTTT.

Turning to this clonotype: Its ends do not fully match the called genes, so a read error is possible. V is TRBV7-9 and J is TRBJ1-1; D is unclear. Germline CDR1 and CDR2: SEHNR and FQNEAQ (reference sequence). There are 18 residues in the CDR3. The CDR3 DNA sequence: TGTGCCGGCAGCTTAGGATTTGGGTTTGGACGGAGGAACACTGAAGCTTTCTTT. It is translated as CAGSLGFGFGRRNTEAFF.

The chain recombines TRBV7-8 with TRBJ2-4, with 11 bases lining up with TRBD2. This CDR3 comprises 14 residues. The junction had 12 bases not matched to a gene; V was cut back by 5 bases and J by 15 bases. Germline CDR1 reads SGHVS; CDR2 reads FQNEAQ. This chain's CDR3 is CASSEKTTSGRRYF. The CDR3 region has the DNA TGTGCCAGCAGCGAAAAAACCACTAGCGGGAGACGGTACTTC.

This clonotype was observed many times. The chain employs TRBV7-3 and TRBJ2-2; D remains ambiguous. V was shortened by 8 bases and J by 1 base, with 11 bases between the two germline ends. This CDR3 has 14 residues. CDR1 is SGHTA and CDR2 is FQGTGA in the germline V gene. The CDR3 spells CASARYENTGELFF. CDR3 in DNA: TGTGCCAGCGCGCGGTACGAGAACACCGGGGAGCTGTTTTTT.

The V gene is TRBV5-5, the J gene TRBJ1-1, with D perhaps TRBD1 (5 bases). The CDR3 covers 14 residues. Trimming removed 0 bases at V and 4 bases at J, with 10 bases between. Germline values: CDR1 SGHKS, CDR2 YYEKEE (reference sequence). CDR3 in amino acids: CASSLEAGSTEAFF. In DNA form, the CDR3 reads TGTGCCAGCAGCTTGGAGGCAGGGAGCACTGAAGCTTTCTTT.

The chain employs TRBV4-1 and TRBJ1-1, with D uncertain. This CDR3 contains 17 residues. The V gene lost 0 bases and the J gene lost 6 bases, with 20 bases spanning the gap. Germline V gives CDR1 MGHRA, CDR2 YSYEKL. The CDR3 DNA sequence: TGCGCCAGCAGCCAAGAAAATTTCGTAGGACCGGGAGCTGAAGCTTTCTTT. Its protein is CASSQENFVGPGAEAFF.

This chain uses TRBV24-1 with TRBJ1-2; 8 nucleotides match TRBD1. V shed 3 bases, J shed 3 bases, and the junction held 8 bases outside the gene matches. This CDR3 is built from 16 residues. From germline, CDR1 is KGHDR and CDR2 SFDVKD. In DNA, the CDR3 is TGTGCCACCAGTGATCAGAACAGACAGGGGCACTATGGCTACACCTTC. It codes for CATSDQNRQGHYGYTF.

This clonotype has a count of ten or more. The V gene is TRBV27, the J gene TRBJ2-7; 9 bases align to TRBD1. CDR3 size: 17 residues. Germline CDR1 is MNHEY and CDR2 is SMNVEV (reference sequence). V shed 2 bases, J shed 4 bases, and the junction held 12 bases outside the gene matches. The CDR3 loop is CASSLREPGTGRYEQYF. The DNA of the CDR3 is TGTGCCAGCAGTTTACGGGAACCCGGGACAGGGAGGTACGAGCAGTACTTC.

V and J are TRBV5-5 and TRBJ2-7; D is uncertain. CDR1 is SGHKS, CDR2 YYEKEE, per germline (reference sequence). This CDR3 spans 13 amino acids. V was pared by 1 base and J by 4 bases, with 9 bases between. The CDR3 DNA reads as TGTGCCAGCAGCTTGTTAGTGGAGTACGAGCAGTACTTC. Its protein product is CASSLLVEYEQYF.

This clonotype was detected many times. The V gene is TRBV28, the J gene TRBJ1-6; TRBD1 might be the D (5 bases). The germline V and J ends were trimmed by 5 bases and 8 bases, with 22 bases remaining between them. There are 17 residues in the CDR3. Per the germline V gene, CDR1 is MDHEN and CDR2 is SYDVKM. CDR3 sequence: CASSPGARTPRDSPLHF. Written as DNA, the CDR3 is TGTGCCAGCAGTCCCGGGGCTCGGACGCCGAGGGATTCACCCCTCCACTTT. The full variable domain, rest sourced from reference TRBV28 and TRBJ1-6, is DVKVTQSSRYLVKRTGEKVFLECVQDMDHENMFWYRQDPGLGLRLIYFSYDVKMKEKGDIPEGYSVSREKKERFSLILESASTNQTSMYLCASSPGARTPRDSPLHFGNGTRLTVT.

In its sample, this clonotype was seen many times. V gene TRBV28 combines with J gene TRBJ1-6, with a weak D call TRBD1 (6 bases). This CDR3 region has 13 residues. Germline lookup yields CDR1 MDHEN and CDR2 SYDVKM. Between the trimmed V and J ends, which lost 5 bases and 10 bases, there was a span of 12 bases. The DNA for the CDR3 is TGTGCCAGCAGTCTGCAGGGGTGGTCACCCCTCCACTTT. Its translation: CASSLQGWSPLHF.

There are many counts of this clonotype. The CDR3 protein is CASSVAGLSSPLHF. The CDR3 DNA follows: TGTGCCAGCAGCGTAGCGGGACTCTCCTCACCCCTCCACTTT. The chain links TRBV9 to TRBJ1-6, with a weak D call TRBD1 (5 bases). CDR1 is SGDLS and CDR2 is YYNGEE in the germline V gene. The germline V and J ends were trimmed by 0 bases and 10 bases, with 11 bases remaining between them. The CDR3 is made up of 14 amino acids.

This sequence joins TRBV7-2 and TRBJ2-5, with D unresolved. The germline V and J ends were trimmed by 3 bases and 7 bases, with 12 bases remaining between them. Germline V gene sequence: CDR1 SGHTA, CDR2 FQGNSA. CDR3 size: 13 residues. CDR3 protein: CASSFPGPGTQYF. The CDR3 DNA reads as TGTGCCAGCAGCTTCCCGGGTCCGGGGACCCAGTACTTC.

This chain uses TRBV7-9 with TRBJ2-1, with D maybe TRBD1 (5 bases). This CDR3 contains 12 residues. Germline lookup yields CDR1 SEHNR and CDR2 FQNEAQ (reference sequence). The V and J ends lost 1 base and 12 bases respectively, with 10 bases between them. The CDR3 nucleotides read TGTGCCAGCAGCTTAGGCCCTAGGGGGCAGTTCTTC. It codes for CASSLGPRGQFF.

V is TRBV4-2 and J is TRBJ2-2; 11 nucleotides match TRBD2. V trimming: 1 base; J trimming: 7 bases; junction bases outside the gene matches: 17. CDR1 and CDR2 from the germline V gene are LGHNA and YNFKEQ. The CDR3 runs 20 residues. CDR3 bases: TGTGCCAGCAGCCAAGGGGTTGGGGCTAGCGGGAGGAGGTATGACGGGGAGCTGTTTTTT. It codes for CASSQGVGASGRRYDGELFF.

In its sample, this clonotype was seen a few times. The J gene is TRBJ2-7, the V gene TRBV5-1, with a tentative D call TRBD1 (6 bases). Trimming removed 1 base at V and 0 bases at J, with 11 bases between. The CDR3 length is 15 residues. Germline CDR1 is SGHRS and CDR2 is YFSETQ. The CDR3 loop reads CASSLMPGVSYEQYF. The CDR3 coding sequence is TGCGCCAGCAGCTTGATGCCAGGGGTCTCCTACGAGCAGTACTTC.

The chain recombines TRBV20-1 with TRBJ2-2; 7 bases are a match to TRBD2. V was clipped by 3 bases and J by 0 bases; unmatched bases: 4. CDR3 size: 15 residues. Germline V gene lookup returns CDR1 DFQATT and CDR2 SNEGSKA (reference sequence). CDR3 in amino acids: CSARRLAANTGELFF. Here the CDR3 DNA reads TGCAGTGCTAGGAGGCTAGCGGCGAACACCGGGGAGCTGTTTTTT.

The sample holds a few counts of this clonotype. The rearrangement joins TRBV5-6 to TRBJ2-3; D perhaps matches TRBD2 (6 bases). In germline, CDR1 is SGHDT, CDR2 YYEEEE. The CDR3 spans 14 residues. Trimming took off 4 bases at V and 0 bases at J, with 9 bases between the two ends. CDR3 in amino acids: CASSGRLSTDTQYF. CDR3 sequence (DNA): TGTGCCAGCAGCGGGAGGCTAAGCACAGATACGCAGTATTTT.

This clonotype was recorded many times. The J gene is TRBJ2-2, the V gene TRBV5-1; 12 nucleotides align to TRBD2. Trimming removed 4 bases from V and 6 bases from J; junction bases left unmatched: 7. Germline CDR1 reads SGHRS; CDR2 reads YFSETQ. This CDR3 is built from 16 residues. The CDR3: CASSKTSGSGAGELFF. In DNA form, the CDR3 reads TGCGCCAGCAGCAAGACTAGCGGGAGCGGCGCCGGGGAGCTGTTTTTT.